Listed below are T cell receptor beta chains from one sample, sequenced in a study of Graves' ophthalmopathy and Graves' hyperthyroidism. Each CDR3 protein is one row after TCRdb ran MiXCR on the multiplex PCR reads. The repertoire includes 500,000 to 700,000 distinct CDR3 sequences, less than 45% of them detected once, and roughly 4% sits in the top ten. The specimen was peripheral blood or thyroid tissue (not recorded which). Source of these receptors: an adult man with Graves' hyperthyroidism. Each CDR3 is given without its conserved first and last residue.

CDR3: ATSSQGVGTGELF; V: TRBV24-1; J: TRBJ2-2
CDR3: ASSGTGYNEQF; V: TRBV5-1; J: .
CDR3: ASSERGGQIEAF; V: TRBV2; J: TRBJ1-1
CDR3: ASSEYGSVGQY; V: TRBV6-1; J: TRBJ2-7
CDR3: SASGRDNQPQH; V: TRBV20-1; J: TRBJ1-5
CDR3: ASSLDIGPGNTIY; V: TRBV12-3/TRBV12-4; J: TRBJ1-3
CDR3: ASSSNDRGFSGNTIY; V: TRBV5-4; J: TRBJ1-3
CDR3: SATPGGRVYGELF; V: TRBV20-1; J: TRBJ2-2
CDR3: ASSTGGQGALQETQY; V: TRBV7-9; J: TRBJ2-5
CDR3: ASSLRLDTGELF; V: TRBV5-8; J: TRBJ2-2
CDR3: ASSLQASYEQY; V: TRBV12-3/TRBV12-4; J: TRBJ2-7
CDR3: ASSFARGRGQPQH; V: TRBV28; J: TRBJ1-5
CDR3: ASSWDTYSNQPQH; V: TRBV19; J: TRBJ1-5
CDR3: ATRRTRGGMAGELF; V: TRBV15; J: TRBJ2-2
CDR3: SARDRGLN; V: TRBV29-1; J: TRBJ1-2
CDR3: SARTSGIYNEQY; V: TRBV20-1; J: TRBJ2-7
CDR3: ASSSGTSGTVGTQY; V: TRBV7-9; J: TRBJ2-3
CDR3: ASSSTAGARGTEAF; V: TRBV11-3; J: TRBJ1-1
CDR3: ASSTFLDRGYTEAF; V: TRBV6-5; J: TRBJ1-1
CDR3: ASSQVLAAGELF; V: TRBV14; J: TRBJ2-2
CDR3: ASTSRIGQY; V: TRBV7-2; J: TRBJ2-7
CDR3: ATSDANRDEQY; V: TRBV24-1; J: TRBJ2-7
CDR3: ASSSAMTGRGYGYT; V: TRBV10-3; J: TRBJ1-2
CDR3: SASPGTMNTEAF; V: TRBV20-1; J: TRBJ1-1
CDR3: ASSSPGGGRNQY; V: TRBV7-2; J: TRBJ2-5
CDR3: ASSVTGVNEQY; V: TRBV7-3; J: TRBJ2-7
CDR3: ASRWQGVTGELF; V: TRBV2; J: TRBJ2-2
CDR3: ASSLGGQTTNEKLF; V: TRBV5-1; J: TRBJ1-4
CDR3: ASSRLTSGNTIY; V: TRBV11-2; J: TRBJ1-3
CDR3: SASGQANTEAF; V: TRBV20-1; J: TRBJ1-1